Below, 6 T cell receptor beta chains from the same sample are listed, as sequenced in a study of blood T cell repertoires in COVID-19. Repertoires were generated with immunoSEQ multiplex PCR, while TCRdb's copy carries only in-frame clones and drops some. This table holds under 90,000 clones, about 70% found once. Material: peripheral blood. These receptor sequences come from a man aged 45 to 65 with active or convalescent COVID-19.

V and J are TRBV7-9 and TRBJ1-2, with 7 bases identical to TRBD1. The CDR3 consists of 13 residues. CDR1 is SEHNR, CDR2 FQNEAQ, per germline (reference sequence). The junction had 3 bases not matched to a gene; V was cut back by 4 bases and J by 4 bases. CDR3 sequence reads: CASSSGQFYGYTF. For the CDR3, the DNA is TGTGCCAGCAGCTCGGGACAGTTCTATGGCTACACCTTC. Variable domain in full (rest from reference TRBV7-9 and TRBJ1-2): DTGVSQNPRHKITKRGQNVTFRCDPISEHNRLYWYRQTLGQGPEFLTYFQNEAQLEKSRLLSDRFSAERPKGSFSTLEIQRTEQGDSAMYLCASSSGQFYGYTFGSGTRLTVV.

The V gene is TRBV10-3, the J gene TRBJ1-3, with D possibly being TRBD1 (6 bases). The CDR3 runs 14 residues. Germline V gives CDR1 ENHRY, CDR2 SYGVKD. With 7 bases removed from V and 2 bases from J, the gap between germline ends came to 12 bases. CDR3 nucleotides: TGTGCCATCACCCAGGGACACGCTGGAAACACCATATATTTT. This sequence encodes CAITQGHAGNTIYF.

This clone has at least ten counts. This chain connects TRBV7-9 to TRBJ1-1; tentatively, D is TRBD1 (6 bases). The V gene lost 11 bases and the J gene lost 0 bases, with 19 bases spanning the gap. The CDR3 covers 15 residues. CDR1 SEHNR and CDR2 FQNEAQ come from the germline V gene (reference sequence). The CDR3 DNA sequence: TGTGCCGGCAAGCGGGCGGGGGCCATGAACACTGAAGCTTTCTTT. Protein product: CAGKRAGAMNTEAFF.

The chain has TRBV10-3 and TRBJ1-3; 7 nucleotides agree with TRBD1. The CDR3 sequence is 15 residues long. V was pared by 2 bases and J by 4 bases, with 5 bases of the junction left unmatched. Germline CDR1 is ENHRY and CDR2 is SYGVKD. CDR3 DNA sequence: TGTGCCATCAGTGAGGAGACAGGGTACGGAAACACCATATATTTT. Translating it yields CAISEETGYGNTIYF.

The CDR3 loop reads CASSGDSPRPQHF. CDR3 nucleotide sequence: TGTGCCAGCAGTGGGGACAGTCCGCGGCCCCAGCATTTT. The V gene is TRBV2, the J gene TRBJ1-5; 7 bases align to TRBD1. CDR3 length: 13 amino acids. With V trimmed by 4 bases and J by 9 bases, 6 bases remained unmatched. Germline lookup yields CDR1 SNHLY and CDR2 FYNNEI.

The chain has TRBV3-1 (or the pseudogene TRBV3-2) and TRBJ1-2; TRBD1 might be the D (6 bases). The CDR3 runs to 15 residues. V lost 8 bases and J lost 14, with 30 bases in between. From germline, CDR1 is LGHDT and CDR2 YNNKEL (reference sequence). CDR3 sequence (DNA): TGTGCCAGCCACAAGGGGGTAAACTCGCCTTTATGGATGACCTTC. Its translation is CASHKGVNSPLWMTF.